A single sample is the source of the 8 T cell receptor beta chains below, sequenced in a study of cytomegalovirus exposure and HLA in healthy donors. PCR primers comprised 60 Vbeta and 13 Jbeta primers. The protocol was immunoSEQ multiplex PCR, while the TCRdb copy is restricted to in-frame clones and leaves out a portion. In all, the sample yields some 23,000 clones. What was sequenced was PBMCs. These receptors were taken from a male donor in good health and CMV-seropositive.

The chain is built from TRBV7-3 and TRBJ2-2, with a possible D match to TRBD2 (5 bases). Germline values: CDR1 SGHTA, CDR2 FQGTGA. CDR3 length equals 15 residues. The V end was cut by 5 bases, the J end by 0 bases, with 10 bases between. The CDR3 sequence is CASSPAGANTGELFF. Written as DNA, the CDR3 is TGTGCCAGCAGCCCTGCGGGTGCGAACACCGGGGAGCTGTTTTTT.

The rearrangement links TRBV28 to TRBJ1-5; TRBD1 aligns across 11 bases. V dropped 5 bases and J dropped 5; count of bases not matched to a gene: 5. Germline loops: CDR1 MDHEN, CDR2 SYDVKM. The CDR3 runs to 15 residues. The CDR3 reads CASSRTGGRDQPQHF. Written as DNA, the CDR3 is TGTGCCAGCAGTCGGACAGGGGGCCGGGATCAGCCCCAGCATTTT.

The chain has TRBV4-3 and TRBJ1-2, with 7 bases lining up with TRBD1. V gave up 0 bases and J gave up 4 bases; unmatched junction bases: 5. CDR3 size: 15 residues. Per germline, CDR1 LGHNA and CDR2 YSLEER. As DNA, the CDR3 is TGCGCCAGCAGCCAAGATGGTTCAGGGGGCTATGGCTACACCTTC. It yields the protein CASSQDGSGGYGYTF.

The CDR3 sequence is CASSPLIETSANEQFF. CDR3 nucleotide sequence: TGTGCCAGCTCACCACTCATCGAGACTAGCGCCAATGAGCAGTTCTTC. This chain joins TRBV18 and TRBJ2-1, with 8 bases that match TRBD2. The germline V gene encodes CDR1 KGHSH and CDR2 LQKENI. The CDR3 has 16 amino acids. After removal of 1 base from V and 6 bases from J, the junction contained 8 bases not matched to a gene.

The CDR3 loop is CAWLRQSTEAFF. The CDR3, as DNA: TGTGCCTGGCTAAGACAGAGCACTGAAGCTTTCTTT. The J gene is TRBJ1-1, the V gene TRBV30; the D gene is possibly TRBD1 (5 bases). This CDR3 is built from 12 residues. The V gene lost 5 bases and the J gene lost 4 bases, with 11 bases spanning the gap. CDR1 GTSNPN and CDR2 SVGIG come from the germline V gene (reference sequence).

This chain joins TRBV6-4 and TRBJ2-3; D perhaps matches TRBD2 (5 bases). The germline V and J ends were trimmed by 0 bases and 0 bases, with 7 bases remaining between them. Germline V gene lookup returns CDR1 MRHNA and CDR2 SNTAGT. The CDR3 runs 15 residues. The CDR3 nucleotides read TGTGCCAGCAGTGACTCGGGCGGGAGCACAGATACGCAGTATTTT. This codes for CASSDSGGSTDTQYF.

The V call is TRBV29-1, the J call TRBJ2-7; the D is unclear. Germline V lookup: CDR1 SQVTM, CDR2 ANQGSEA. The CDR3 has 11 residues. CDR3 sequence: CSVYQQYEQYF. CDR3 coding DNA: TGCAGTGTCTACCAACAGTACGAGCAGTACTTC.

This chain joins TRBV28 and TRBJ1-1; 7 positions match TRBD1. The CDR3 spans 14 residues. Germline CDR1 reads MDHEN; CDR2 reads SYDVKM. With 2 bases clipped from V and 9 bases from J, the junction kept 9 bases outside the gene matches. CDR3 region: CASSLVGSGGKAFF. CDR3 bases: TGTGCCAGCAGTTTAGTTGGATCAGGGGGAAAAGCTTTCTTT.